The clone carrying this T cell receptor beta chain has a count of ten or more. This entry is derived from a study of control samples from healthy donors and cancer patients. With 5 bases clipped from V and 3 bases from J, the junction kept 5 bases outside the gene matches. CDR1 is SGHVS, CDR2 FNYEAQ, per germline. This CDR3 is built from 15 residues. TCRdb's table, derived via immunoSEQ multiplex PCR, lists solely in-frame clones and lacks some. This repertoire shows around 130,000 clones, 70% to 90% found once; its top ten account for 40%. The sample was blood. This TCR was sampled from a man in his fifties or sixties in good health. The J gene is TRBJ2-1, the V gene TRBV7-6, with TRBD1 identical over 9 bases. Here the CDR3 reads CASSAGQGDYNEQFF. The CDR3 region has the DNA TGTGCCAGCAGCGCGGGACAGGGTGACTACAATGAGCAGTTCTTC. Full variable domain (missing parts from reference TRBV7-6 and TRBJ2-1): GAGVSQSPRYKVTKRGQDVALRCDPISGHVSLYWYRQALGQGPEFLTYFNYEAQQDKSGLPNDRFSAERPEGSISTLTIQRTEQRDSAMYRCASSAGQGDYNEQFFGPGTRLTVL.